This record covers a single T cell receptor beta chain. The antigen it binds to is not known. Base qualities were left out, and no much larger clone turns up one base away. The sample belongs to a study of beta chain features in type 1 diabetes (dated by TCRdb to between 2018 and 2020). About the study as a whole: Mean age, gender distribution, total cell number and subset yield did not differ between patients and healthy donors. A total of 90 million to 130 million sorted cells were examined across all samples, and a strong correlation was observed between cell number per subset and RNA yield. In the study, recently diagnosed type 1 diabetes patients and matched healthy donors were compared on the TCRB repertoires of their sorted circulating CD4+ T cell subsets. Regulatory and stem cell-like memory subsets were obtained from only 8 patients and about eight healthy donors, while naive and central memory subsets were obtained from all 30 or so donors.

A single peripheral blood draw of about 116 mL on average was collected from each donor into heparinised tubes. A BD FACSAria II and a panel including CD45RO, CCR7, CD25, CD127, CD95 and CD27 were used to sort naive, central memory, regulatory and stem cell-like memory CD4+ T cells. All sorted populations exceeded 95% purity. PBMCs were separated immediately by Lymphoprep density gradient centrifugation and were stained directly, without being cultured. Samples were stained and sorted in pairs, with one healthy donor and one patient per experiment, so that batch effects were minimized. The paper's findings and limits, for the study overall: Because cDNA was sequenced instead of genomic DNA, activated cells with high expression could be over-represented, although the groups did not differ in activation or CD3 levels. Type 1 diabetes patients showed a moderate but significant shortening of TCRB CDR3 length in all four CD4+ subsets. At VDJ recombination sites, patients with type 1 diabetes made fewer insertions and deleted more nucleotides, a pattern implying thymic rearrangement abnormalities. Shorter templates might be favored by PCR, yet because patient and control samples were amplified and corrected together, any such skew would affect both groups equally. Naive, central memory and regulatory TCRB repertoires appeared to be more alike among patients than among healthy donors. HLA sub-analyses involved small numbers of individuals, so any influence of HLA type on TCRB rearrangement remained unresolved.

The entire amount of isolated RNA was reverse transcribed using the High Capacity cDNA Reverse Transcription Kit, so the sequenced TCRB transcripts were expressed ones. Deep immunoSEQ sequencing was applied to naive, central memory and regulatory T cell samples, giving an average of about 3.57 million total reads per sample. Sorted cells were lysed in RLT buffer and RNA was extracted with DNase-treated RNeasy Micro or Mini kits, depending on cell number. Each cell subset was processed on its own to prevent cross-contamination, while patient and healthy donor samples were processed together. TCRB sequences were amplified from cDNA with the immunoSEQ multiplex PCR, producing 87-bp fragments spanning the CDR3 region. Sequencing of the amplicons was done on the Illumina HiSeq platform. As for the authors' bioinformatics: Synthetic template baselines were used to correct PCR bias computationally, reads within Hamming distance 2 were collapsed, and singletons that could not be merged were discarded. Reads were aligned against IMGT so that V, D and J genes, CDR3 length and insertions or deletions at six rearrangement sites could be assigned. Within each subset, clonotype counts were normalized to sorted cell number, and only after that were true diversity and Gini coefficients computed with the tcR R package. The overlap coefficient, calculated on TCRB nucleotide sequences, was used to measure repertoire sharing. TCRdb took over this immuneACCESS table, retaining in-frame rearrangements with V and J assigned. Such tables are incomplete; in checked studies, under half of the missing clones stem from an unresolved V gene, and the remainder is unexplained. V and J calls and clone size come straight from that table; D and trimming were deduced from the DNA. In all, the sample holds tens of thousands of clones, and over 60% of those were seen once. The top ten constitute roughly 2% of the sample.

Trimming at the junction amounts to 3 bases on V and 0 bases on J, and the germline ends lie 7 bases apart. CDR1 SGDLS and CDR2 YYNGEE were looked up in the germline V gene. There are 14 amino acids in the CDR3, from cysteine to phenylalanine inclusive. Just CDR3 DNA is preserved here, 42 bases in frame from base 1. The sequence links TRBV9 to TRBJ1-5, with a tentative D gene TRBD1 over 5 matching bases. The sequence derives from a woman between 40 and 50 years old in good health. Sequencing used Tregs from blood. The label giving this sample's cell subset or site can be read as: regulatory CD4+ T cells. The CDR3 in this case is CASSEGVSNQPQHF. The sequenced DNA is TGTGCCAGCAGCGAAGGGGTTAGCAATCAGCCCCAGCATTTT.